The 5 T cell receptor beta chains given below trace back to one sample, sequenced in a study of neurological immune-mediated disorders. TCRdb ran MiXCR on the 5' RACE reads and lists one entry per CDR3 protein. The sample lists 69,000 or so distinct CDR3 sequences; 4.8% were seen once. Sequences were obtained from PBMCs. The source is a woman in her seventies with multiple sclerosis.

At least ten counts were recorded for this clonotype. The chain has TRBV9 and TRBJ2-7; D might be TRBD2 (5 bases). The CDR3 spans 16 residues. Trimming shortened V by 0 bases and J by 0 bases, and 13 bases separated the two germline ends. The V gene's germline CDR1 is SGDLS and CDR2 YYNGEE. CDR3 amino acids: CASSVGPAASSYEQYF. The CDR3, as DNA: TGTGCCAGCAGCGTAGGTCCAGCGGCTAGCTCCTACGAGCAGTACTTC. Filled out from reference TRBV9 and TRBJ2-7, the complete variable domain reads DSGVTQTPKHLITATGQRVTLRCSPRSGDLSVYWYQQSLDQGLQFLIQYYNGEERAKGNILERFSAQQFPDLHSELNLSSLELGDSALYFCASSVGPAASSYEQYFGPGTRLTVT.

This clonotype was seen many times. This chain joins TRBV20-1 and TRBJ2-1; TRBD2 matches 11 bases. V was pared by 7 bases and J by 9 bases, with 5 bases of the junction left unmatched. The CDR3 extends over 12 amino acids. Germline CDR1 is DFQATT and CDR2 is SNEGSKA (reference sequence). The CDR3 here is CSVIAGGPEQFF. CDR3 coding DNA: TGCAGTGTGATAGCGGGAGGGCCTGAGCAGTTCTTC.

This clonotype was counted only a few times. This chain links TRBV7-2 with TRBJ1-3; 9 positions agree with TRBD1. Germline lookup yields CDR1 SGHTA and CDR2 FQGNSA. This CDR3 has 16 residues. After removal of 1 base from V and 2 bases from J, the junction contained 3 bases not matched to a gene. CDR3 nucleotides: TGTGCCAGCAGCTTAGTAGGGACAGGGACTGGAAACACCATATATTTT. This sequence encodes CASSLVGTGTGNTIYF.

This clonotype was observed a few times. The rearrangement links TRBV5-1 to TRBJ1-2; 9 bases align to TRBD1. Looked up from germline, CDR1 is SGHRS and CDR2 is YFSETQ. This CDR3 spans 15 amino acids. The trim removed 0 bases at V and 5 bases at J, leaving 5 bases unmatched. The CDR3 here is CASSLEGQGFYGYTF. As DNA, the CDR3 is TGCGCCAGCAGCTTGGAGGGACAGGGTTTTTATGGCTACACCTTC.

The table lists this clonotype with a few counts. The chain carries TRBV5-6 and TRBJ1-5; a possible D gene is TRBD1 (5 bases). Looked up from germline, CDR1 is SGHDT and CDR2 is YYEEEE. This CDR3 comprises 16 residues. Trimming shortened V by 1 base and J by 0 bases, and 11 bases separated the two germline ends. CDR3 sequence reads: CASSLRGVASNQPQHF. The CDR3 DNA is TGTGCCAGCAGCTTGAGGGGAGTGGCTAGCAATCAGCCCCAGCATTTT. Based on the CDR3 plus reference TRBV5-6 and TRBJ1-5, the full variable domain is DAGVTQSPTHLIKTRGQQVTLRCSPKSGHDTVSWYQQALGQGPQFIFQYYEEEERQRGNFPDRFSGHQFPNYSSELNVNALLLGDSALYLCASSLRGVASNQPQHFGDGTRLSIL.